This T cell receptor beta chain originates from a study of regulatory T cells in long-lasting Graves disease (dated by TCRdb to about 2021). With respect to the entire study: In the newly diagnosed Graves' disease group, patients had been taking antithyroid drugs for less than 3 months. Peripheral blood TCR sequencing and RNA sequencing compared persistent Graves' disease patients with newly diagnosed Graves' disease patients. The study was conducted in China and was registered as a clinical trial. A total of around 35 samples underwent TCR sequencing, from about 13 patients with persistent Graves' disease and 20 patients with newly diagnosed Graves' disease. The research as a whole found: Because the primary lesion, thyroid tissue, could not be accessed, the study looked at peripheral blood alone. Sequencing and analysis were limited to the TCR beta chain. Persistent patients shared more public clonotypes among themselves (under 3,000) than newly diagnosed patients did (about 900). Persistent disease showed preferential use of TRBV28, TRBJ1-2 and TRBJ2-5, whereas newly diagnosed disease favored TRBV20-1 and TRBJ2-1. Compared with newly diagnosed patients, patients with persistent Graves' disease had lower TCR Shannon entropy and fewer highly expanded clones, which suggests clonal expansion. The authors noted that the small sample size was a limitation that may lower accuracy.

Read against the paper, the sample's time point label means: newly diagnosed GD, antithyroid drugs for less than 3 months. RNA was extracted from PBMCs in TRIzol for both TCR sequencing and RNA sequencing. The diagnosis of Graves' disease was made according to American Thyroid Association guidelines. Patients for the study were recruited at an endocrinology department in Xi'an, China. From each patient, approximately 9 milliliters of peripheral blood was collected into an EDTA anticoagulant tube. Ficoll Paque Plus density gradient separation was used to isolate PBMCs, and no additional T cell sorting was done. An Agilent 2100 Bioanalyzer and agarose gel were used to check RNA quality, while a NanoDrop 2000 measured RNA concentration. This clonotype was counted at least ten times. No antigen is known for it. No quality values exist for individual bases; no much larger clone is one base distant. Unmatched junction bases come to 7, with V trimmed by 6 bases and J by 0 bases. The cysteine opens and the phenylalanine closes a CDR3 of 17 amino acids. Solely the CDR3 DNA is kept, with 51 bases framed from the first base.

To prepare the library, multiplex PCR was applied. These reads were obtained on an Illumina HiSeq 4000. To build TCR beta libraries, CDR3 regions were amplified by Arm-PCR using iRepertoire HTBI primers. Before sequencing, the PCR products underwent gel purification. On the authors' methods: Gene usage analysis of CDR3 amino acid clonotypes relied on the roughly 58 TRBV and about 15 TRBJ segments identified across samples. COPE and FqMerger were used to merge the filtered high-quality paired reads into contigs. BLAST was used to align contigs to IMGT TRBV, TRBD and TRBJ reference genes, and CDR3 was defined according to IMGT. Any clonotype with a frequency above 0.1% was classified as a highly expanded clone. Repertoire diversity was measured by Shannon entropy, and V-J evenness by the Gini coefficient. Public clonotypes were defined as clonotypes shared by more than one individual. TCRdb's own reprocessing of the public reads used fastp at Q25 and MiXCR and kept productive beta chains. Rows matching on CDR3 protein sequence are summarized as one entry with the most common DNA and genes. These V and J calls derive from TCRdb rather than the authors' analysis. The sample table lists approximately 470,000 distinct CDR3 sequences, about 16% of them with a count of one. The leading ten clones occupy 12% of the sample.

This sample was shared with a second study, whose subject was T cells in Graves' hyperthyroidism and ophthalmopathy. Looking at the second paper: Stable Graves' hyperthyroidism was defined as no progression to ophthalmopathy during 18 months of follow-up. The hyperthyroidism patients were between 18 and 65 years old and newly diagnosed, with a disease duration of less than 2 months. Exclusion was applied to patients with uncontrolled infections, other autoimmune diseases, pregnancy or lactation. Diagnoses relied on clinical symptoms, serum thyroxine and TRAb, thyroid ultrasound and orbital computed tomography. A first-round RT-PCR of the TCR CDR3 used the HTBI primer set with the Qiagen OneStep RT-PCR kit. Blood samples also contained most of the expanded thyroid clonotypes (frequency above 0.001), which suggests that blood repertoires may reflect thyroid immune responses. A 13 V-J signature model separated ophthalmopathy from stable hyperthyroidism, with 87.88% sensitivity and roughly 81% specificity in cross-validation and 80%/75% in testing. In validation, progression to ophthalmopathy was predicted by the model with 70.59% sensitivity and 72% to 85% specificity, a median of around 5.9 months before onset. To identify distinguishing TCR V-J signatures, a discovery cohort of 95 to 100 patients was used, comprising 43 with Graves' ophthalmopathy and around 60 with stable Graves' hyperthyroidism. Whether ophthalmopathy could be predicted prospectively was tested in an independent validation cohort made up of about 20 hyperthyroidism patients plus 17 patients who later progressed to ophthalmopathy. The 75 to 100 discovery patients were randomly divided into training and test sets at a 7:3 ratio. In addition, the study compared T-cell repertoires in thyroid tissue and in blood from 6 or 7 Graves' hyperthyroidism patients. Following sampling, methimazole starting at 30 mg daily was given to hyperthyroidism patients, and high-dose intravenous methylprednisolone was given to ophthalmopathy patients. A second multiplex PCR round built the libraries, followed by size selection and purification. Libraries were sequenced paired-end with 100 bp reads on an Illumina HiSeq2000. SOAPnuke was used to process the raw data, throwing out any read that contained adapters or uncalled bases, had a mean Phred below 15, or lacked an exact constant-primer or identifier match. COPE v1.2.5 was used to merge high-quality paired reads, and clonotypes were defined as unique nucleotide sequences. MiTCR v1.1 was used to align clonotypes to the IMGT TRBV, TRBD and TRBJ reference segments. Only V-J combinations with frequency above 0.0001, covering 99% to 99.2% of repertoires, were analysed. The TCS score was defined as the ratio of F50 (clonal expansion) to E x V (chaos), calculated using BLOSUM62-based TCRdist between CDR3 peptides within each V-J. Welch's t-statistics and random forest reduced several hundred V-J features to 13, which were used in a naive Bayes classifier (R e1071). Sample size was not statistically predetermined, and investigators were not blinded to group allocation. According to the paper, TCR Vbeta CDR3 sequencing was carried out on more than 120 peripheral blood samples, which came from about 45 ophthalmopathy, about 75 hyperthyroidism and roughly 17 progressor patients.

The sequencing here drew on peripheral blood mononuclear cells (PBMCs), taken at new diagnosis, from a patient treated with antithyroid drugs. The sequence is built from TRBV12-3 or TRBV12-4 and TRBJ2-1; 11 middle bases align to TRBD2. This sequence originates from a middle-aged man with Graves disease. Donor details come from another sample of the same person, matched by shared clones. The CDR3: CASREGTSGSSYNEQFF. The bases read TGTGCCAGCAGGGAAGGGACTAGCGGCAGCTCCTACAATGAGCAGTTCTTC.